The present entry profiles one T cell receptor beta chain with its context. What it binds is not known. Time point: sample taken at primary tumor resection. Unsorted whole RNA of tumor, nontumor lung or frozen PBMC was sequenced. The CDR3 covers 15 residues. With 1 base clipped from V and 10 bases from J, the junction kept 5 bases outside the gene matches. Germline loops: CDR1 MNHEY, CDR2 SMNVEV (reference sequence). The sample is drawn from a study of spatial heterogeneity in lung cancer. Regarding the study as a whole: Relative to follow-up, resection was when ubiquitous expanded tumor TCRs appeared more in blood.

Single TCR cDNA molecules each had their own unique molecular identifier. TCRdb reprocessed the 5' RACE reads via MiXCR and lists one record per CDR3 protein. This table has tens of thousands of distinct CDR3 sequences, 15% to 25% appearing once. The J gene is TRBJ2-1, the V gene TRBV27, with 12 positions matching TRBD1. This receptor was identified in a male donor with early-stage non-small cell lung cancer. The input for sequencing was PBMCs, taken at surgery. This CDR3 is CASSLWGQGAGEQFF. CDR3 bases: TGTGCCAGCAGTTTATGGGGACAGGGGGCAGGGGAGCAGTTCTTC.